This is a list of T cell receptor beta chains from one sample in a study of siplizumab effects on memory and regulatory T cells. Some clones are missing from TCRdb's copy, which holds only in-frame ones; the method was immunoSEQ multiplex PCR. The sample comprises roughly 100,000 clones, over 90% of which are singletons, and 0.62% rests with the top ten. Input material: Tregs sorted from blood. These receptors all come from a human donor in good health. CDR3s include the opening cysteine and the closing phenylalanine or tryptophan. D genes are given only for firm matches. The size field is filled for only some rows; it gives once, few, many or a size class.

TRBJ1-1	-	-	TRBV6-5	CASSSLGEAFF	TGTGCCAGCAGTTCTCTCGGTGAAGCTTTCTTT
TRBJ2-5	once	-	TRBV5-1	CASSLRLVTETQYF	TGCGCCAGCAGCTTGAGATTAGTGACCGAGACCCAGTACTTC
TRBJ1-1	-	-	TRBV5-1	CASSFGQPNTEAFF	TGCGCCAGCAGCTTTGGCCAGCCCAACACTGAAGCTTTCTTT
TRBJ2-3	-	TRBD2	TRBV25-1	CASSEWGAGGGTDTQYF	TGTGCCAGCAGTGAATGGGGAGCGGGAGGGGGAACAGATACGCAGTATTTT
TRBJ2-7	-	-	TRBV6-6	CASSYVGEQYF	TGTGCCAGCAGTTACGTCGGCGAGCAGTACTTC
TRBJ1-6	-	-	TRBV6-5	CASRNRGGLNSPLHF	TGTGCCAGCAGGAACCGGGGGGGGCTAAATTCACCCCTCCACTTT
TRBJ1-4	-	-	TRBV19	CASKNEKLFF	TGTGCCAGCAAGAATGAAAAACTGTTTTTT
TRBJ1-2	-	-	TRBV10-3	CAISDGQAYGYTF	TGTGCCATCAGTGATGGGCAGGCCTATGGCTACACCTTC
TRBJ1-1	-	-	TRBV7-8	CASSWGHVAEAFF	TGTGCCAGCAGCTGGGGACACGTCGCTGAAGCTTTCTTT
TRBJ2-5	-	-	TRBV30	CAWNLGFQETQYF	TGTGCCTGGAATCTAGGGTTTCAGGAGACCCAGTACTTC
TRBJ2-7	-	TRBD2	TRBV30	CAWSRRSTSRGTSGSLYEQYF	TGTGCCTGGAGCCGACGTTCCACTTCTCGGGGGACTAGCGGGAGCCTTTACGAGCAGTACTTC
TRBJ2-1	once	-	TRBV9	CASSVGQLSSYNEQFF	TGTGCCAGCAGCGTAGGGCAACTGAGCTCCTACAATGAGCAGTTCTTC
TRBJ1-2	-	-	TRBV5-3	CARSFTRYRRGPDYGYTF	TGTGCCAGAAGCTTCACCCGTTATCGCAGGGGCCCAGACTATGGCTACACCTTC
TRBJ1-3	-	-	TRBV15	CATSRDGNTIYF	TGTGCCACCAGCAGAGATGGAAACACCATATATTTT
TRBJ2-5	-	-	TRBV7-2	CASSLAREETQYF	TGTGCCAGCAGCTTAGCCAGGGAAGAGACCCAGTACTTC
TRBJ1-3	-	-	TRBV30	CAWSHPNLGNTIYF	TGTGCCTGGAGTCACCCCAATCTCGGAAACACCATATATTTT
TRBJ1-5	-	-	TRBV2	CASSSPGHTDGQPQHF	TGTGCCAGCAGTTCCCCGGGACATACCGATGGCCAGCCCCAGCATTTT
TRBJ2-1	once	-	TRBV27	CASSLYRRASSYNEQFF	TGTGCCAGCAGTTTATATCGGCGGGCTAGCTCCTACAATGAGCAGTTCTTC
TRBJ1-2	-	-	TRBV5-1	CASSLALGDYGYTF	TGCGCCAGCAGCTTGGCCTTGGGGGACTATGGCTACACCTTC
TRBJ1-1	-	TRBD1	TRBV27	CASIRDRRGTEAFF	TGTGCCAGCATCCGGGACAGGAGGGGCACTGAAGCTTTCTTT
TRBJ1-5	-	-	TRBV6-6	CASSYPTGSNQPQHF	TGTGCCAGCAGTTACCCCACGGGGTCCAATCAGCCCCAGCATTTT
TRBJ2-2	-	-	TRBV9	CASSAPGSAPTGELFF	TGTGCCAGCAGCGCCCCCGGGTCCGCCCCCACCGGGGAGCTGTTTTTT
TRBJ1-2	-	-	TRBV20-1	CSGKELDGYTF	TGCAGTGGCAAGGAACTCGACGGCTACACCTTC
TRBJ2-1	once	TRBD1	TRBV9	CASTNGDRVYNEQFF	TGTGCCAGCACTAATGGGGACAGGGTCTACAATGAGCAGTTCTTC
TRBJ1-1	-	-	TRBV10-3	CAIREGGRENTEAFF	TGTGCCATCAGAGAGGGGGGGAGGGAGAACACTGAAGCTTTCTTT
TRBJ2-1	-	-	TRBV6-5	CASSPAWGSYHEQFF	TGTGCCAGCAGTCCCGCATGGGGGAGTTATCATGAGCAGTTCTTC
TRBJ2-2	-	TRBD2	TRBV7-8	CASSLLAGRLDTGELFF	TGTGCCAGCAGCTTACTAGCGGGTCGGCTAGACACCGGGGAGCTGTTTTTT
TRBJ2-3	-	-	TRBV10-3	CAISEQGRTDTQYF	TGTGCCATCAGTGAACAGGGTCGCACAGATACGCAGTATTTT
TRBJ2-3	-	-	TRBV4-3	CASSQEGGLSRRESSTDTQYF	TGCGCCAGCAGCCAAGAAGGGGGGCTAAGTCGGAGGGAGTCAAGCACAGATACGCAGTATTTT
TRBJ2-5	-	-	TRBV30	CAWRIAQETQYF	TGTGCCTGGAGAATAGCGCAAGAGACCCAGTACTTC
TRBJ2-7	-	TRBD1	TRBV7-8	CASSLFGTGAYEQYF	TGTGCCAGCAGCTTATTCGGGACAGGAGCCTACGAGCAGTACTTC
TRBJ1-5	-	-	TRBV19	CASNALRGIQPQHF	TGTGCCAGTAACGCTCTCAGGGGTATCCAGCCCCAGCATTTT
TRBJ1-2	-	-	TRBV30	CAWRFPPNYGYTF	TGTGCCTGGAGGTTCCCTCCTAACTATGGCTACACCTTC
TRBJ2-5	-	-	TRBV7-2	CASSLQGSKTQYF	TGTGCCAGCAGCTTACAGGGGTCCAAGACCCAGTACTTC
TRBJ2-1	-	-	TRBV6-1	CASSLTGSSYNEQFF	TGTGCCAGCAGTTTAACAGGGAGCTCCTACAATGAGCAGTTCTTC
TRBJ1-2	-	-	TRBV30	CAWSGSVRSGYTF	TGTGCCTGGAGTGGGTCGGTCCGGTCTGGCTACACCTTC
TRBJ2-5	-	-	TRBV18	CASSPLGVETQYF	TGTGCCAGCTCACCACTCGGGGTTGAGACCCAGTACTTC
TRBJ1-4	-	-	TRBV2	CASSEQGVNEKLFF	TGTGCCAGCAGCGAACAGGGAGTTAATGAAAAACTGTTTTTT
TRBJ2-5	-	-	TRBV5-4	CASSLESGIETQYF	TGTGCCAGCAGCTTGGAGTCGGGGATAGAGACCCAGTACTTC
TRBJ1-2	-	-	TRBV30	CAWSPNRRVPLTGYTF	TGTGCCTGGAGTCCCAACCGGCGGGTCCCCCTTACTGGCTACACCTTC
TRBJ1-2	once	-	TRBV5-1	CASSLRAEAAYGYTF	TGCGCCAGCAGCTTGAGGGCCGAAGCCGCGTATGGCTACACCTTC
TRBJ2-3	-	-	TRBV21-1	CASSKAAAFGAPRNTQYF	TGTGCCAGCAGCAAAGCGGCGGCGTTCGGAGCCCCGAGAAATACGCAGTATTTT
TRBJ2-3	once	-	TRBV19	CASSDAGALTDTQYF	TGTGCCAGTAGTGACGCAGGCGCACTCACAGATACGCAGTATTTT
TRBJ2-3	-	-	TRBV5-4	CASSWGADSTDTQYF	TGTGCCAGCAGCTGGGGGGCAGATAGCACAGATACGCAGTATTTT
TRBJ1-3	-	-	TRBV20-1	CSARAGNTIYF	TGCAGTGCTAGAGCTGGAAACACCATATATTTT
TRBJ2-5	-	TRBD2	TRBV5-1	CASSKGLAGTQYF	TGCGCCAGCAGCAAGGGACTAGCGGGGACCCAGTACTTC
TRBJ1-1	-	-	TRBV29-1	CSVDGGQWTEAFF	TGCAGCGTTGATGGGGGGCAGTGGACTGAAGCTTTCTTT
TRBJ1-5	-	TRBD1	TRBV18	CASSPNPRQGEDQPQHF	TGTGCCAGCTCACCCAATCCCCGACAGGGTGAGGATCAGCCCCAGCATTTT
TRBJ1-4	-	-	TRBV7-6	CASSPRARGRGTNEKLFF	TGTGCCAGCAGCCCTCGGGCAAGGGGTCGAGGAACTAATGAAAAACTGTTTTTT
TRBJ1-4	-	TRBD1	TRBV9	CASSAVRGSKLFF	TGTGCCAGCAGCGCTGTCAGGGGGTCGAAACTGTTTTTT
TRBJ2-5	-	-	TRBV29-1	CSVRQAGTPQETQYF	TGCAGCGTTCGACAGGCGGGTACCCCTCAAGAGACCCAGTACTTC
TRBJ2-3	-	-	TRBV7-9	CASSPPMTDTQYF	TGTGCCAGCAGCCCCCCAATGACTGATACGCAGTATTTT
TRBJ1-1	-	-	TRBV7-2	CASSLGGRMNTEAFF	TGTGCCAGCAGCTTAGGCGGCAGGATGAACACTGAAGCTTTCTTT
TRBJ2-5	-	TRBD2	TRBV13	CASSSRELAVKETQYF	TGTGCCAGCAGCTCTCGGGAGCTAGCGGTAAAAGAGACCCAGTACTTC
TRBJ2-7	-	TRBD1	TRBV27	CASSPTGGKSYEQYF	TGTGCCAGCAGTCCTACAGGGGGGAAATCCTACGAGCAGTACTTC
TRBJ1-2	-	-	TRBV4-1	CASSQGLLGDSPDGYTF	TGCGCCAGCAGCCAGGGATTGTTGGGGGACTCGCCGGATGGCTACACCTTC
TRBJ1-5	-	-	TRBV27	CASSLFAGGRSNQPQHF	TGTGCCAGCAGTTTATTCGCGGGGGGTAGGAGCAATCAGCCCCAGCATTTT
TRBJ2-3	-	-	TRBV6-6	CASSYGLARATDTQYF	TGTGCCAGCAGTTACGGGCTAGCGCGAGCCACAGATACGCAGTATTTT
TRBJ1-2	-	-	TRBV20-1	CSADRPFGYTF	TGCAGTGCGGACAGACCTTTTGGCTACACCTTC